This T cell receptor (beta chain) was profiled in a study of blood T cell repertoires in COVID-19. Study summary: The samples span acute and convalescent COVID-19 from the United States, Italy and Spain. T cells, B-cell-depleted T cells, or PBMCs provided the cDNA or gDNA that served as material.

Enrolled through a virtual design, the participants were between roughly 18 and 90 years of age and came from about two dozen US areas. Participants' reported clinical history set cohort assignment. The method was immunoSEQ multiplex PCR; TCRdb's version includes in-frame clones alone and lacks a portion of them. The sample lists under 250,000 clones; 80% to 90% were seen once. The sequenced sample consisted of PBMCs or T cells enriched from blood (not recorded which). The source is a woman aged 18-29 years in a cohort exposed to, infected with or recovered from COVID-19 (not recorded which).

The CDR3 DNA reads TGTGCCAGCAGCTCCGGACTAGCGGGAACTCCCAACACCGGGGAGCTGTTTTTT. It is translated as CASSSGLAGTPNTGELFF. The chain combines TRBV7-8 with TRBJ2-2; 12 bases fit TRBD2. V lost 4 bases and J lost 2; bases outside the gene matches: 8. This CDR3 has 18 amino acids. Per germline, CDR1 SGHVS and CDR2 FQNEAQ.